The present entry profiles one T cell receptor (beta chain) with its context. Using immunoSEQ multiplex PCR, the repertoire was profiled, and TCRdb retains in-frame clones only, with some absent. The sample has 200,000 to 250,000 clones; roughly 80% are singletons. This record comes from a study of blood T cell repertoires in COVID-19. The germline gives CDR1 MNHNY, CDR2 SVGAGI (reference sequence). Trimming shortened V by 1 base and J by 2 bases, and 12 bases separated the two germline ends. The CDR3 loop spans 16 amino acids. The receptor comes from an elderly man with acute or convalescent COVID-19. Sequencing used peripheral blood. The chain couples TRBV6-6 to TRBJ1-5; a weak D match, TRBD1 (5 bases). CDR3 sequence (DNA): TGTGCCAGCAGTTACTGGGGGGGAGCGGGCAATCAGCCCCAGCATTTT. Amino acid sequence: CASSYWGGAGNQPQHF.